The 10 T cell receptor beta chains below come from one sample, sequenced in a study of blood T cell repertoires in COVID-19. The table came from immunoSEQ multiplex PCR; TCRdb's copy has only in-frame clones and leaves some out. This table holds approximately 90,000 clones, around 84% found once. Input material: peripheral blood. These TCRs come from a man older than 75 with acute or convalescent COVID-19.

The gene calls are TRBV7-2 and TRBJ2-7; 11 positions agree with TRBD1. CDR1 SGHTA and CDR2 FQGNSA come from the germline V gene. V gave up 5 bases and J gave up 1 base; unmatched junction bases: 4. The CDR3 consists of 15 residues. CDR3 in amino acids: CASSQWDRGSYEQYF. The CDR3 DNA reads TGTGCCAGCAGCCAGTGGGACAGGGGGTCCTACGAGCAGTACTTC.

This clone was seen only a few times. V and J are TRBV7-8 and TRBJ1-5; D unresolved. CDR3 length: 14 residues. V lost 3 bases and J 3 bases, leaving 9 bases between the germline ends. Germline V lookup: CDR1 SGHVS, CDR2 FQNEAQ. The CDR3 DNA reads TGTGCCAGCAGCTTCTATACCTCCAATCAGCCCCAGCATTTT. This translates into CASSFYTSNQPQHF.

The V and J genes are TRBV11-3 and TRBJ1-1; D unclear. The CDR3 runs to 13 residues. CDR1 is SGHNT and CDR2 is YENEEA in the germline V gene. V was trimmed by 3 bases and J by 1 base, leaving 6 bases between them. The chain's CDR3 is CASSFWQNTEAFF. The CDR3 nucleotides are TGTGCCAGCAGCTTTTGGCAGAACACTGAAGCTTTCTTT.

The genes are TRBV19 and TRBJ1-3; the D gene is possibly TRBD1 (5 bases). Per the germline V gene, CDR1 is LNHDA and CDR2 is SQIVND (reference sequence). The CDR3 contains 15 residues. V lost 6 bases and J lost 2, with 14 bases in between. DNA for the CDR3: TGTGCCAGTAGGACAGACCTTTTCCCTGGAAACACCATATATTTT. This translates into CASRTDLFPGNTIYF.

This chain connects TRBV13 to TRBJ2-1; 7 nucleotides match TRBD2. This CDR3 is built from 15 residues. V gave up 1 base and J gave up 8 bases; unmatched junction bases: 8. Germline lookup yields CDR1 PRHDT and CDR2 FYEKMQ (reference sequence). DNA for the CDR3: TGTGCCAGCAGCTTAGTTGGGAGGGCCGGGGATGAGCAGTTCTTC. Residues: CASSLVGRAGDEQFF.

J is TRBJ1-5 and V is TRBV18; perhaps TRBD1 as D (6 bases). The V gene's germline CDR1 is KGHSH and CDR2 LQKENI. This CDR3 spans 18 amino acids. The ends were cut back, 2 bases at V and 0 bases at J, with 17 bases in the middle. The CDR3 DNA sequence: TGTGCCAGCTCACCAACCATTGACAGGATCCGTAGCAATCAGCCCCAGCATTTT. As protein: CASSPTIDRIRSNQPQHF.

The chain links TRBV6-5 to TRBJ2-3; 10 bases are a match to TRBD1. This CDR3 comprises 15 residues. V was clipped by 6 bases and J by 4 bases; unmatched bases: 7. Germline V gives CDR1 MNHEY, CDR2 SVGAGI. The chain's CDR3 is CASSRPGQGPDTQYF. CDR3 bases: TGTGCCAGCAGCCGACCGGGACAGGGGCCAGATACGCAGTATTTT.

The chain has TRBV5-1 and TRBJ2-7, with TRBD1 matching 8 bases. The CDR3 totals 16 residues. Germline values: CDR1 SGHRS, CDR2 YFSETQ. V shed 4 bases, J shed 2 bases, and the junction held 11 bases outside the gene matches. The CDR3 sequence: CASSPRAGGSPYEQYF. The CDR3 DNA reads TGCGCCAGCAGCCCTAGGGCAGGGGGCTCCCCCTACGAGCAGTACTTC.

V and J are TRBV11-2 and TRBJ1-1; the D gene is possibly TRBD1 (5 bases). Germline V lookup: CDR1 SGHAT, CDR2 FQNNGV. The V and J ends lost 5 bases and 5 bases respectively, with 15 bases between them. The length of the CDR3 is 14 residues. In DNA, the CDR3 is TGTGCCAGCAGCCCTAGGCCGGGGGGAACTGAAGCTTTCTTT. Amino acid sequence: CASSPRPGGTEAFF.

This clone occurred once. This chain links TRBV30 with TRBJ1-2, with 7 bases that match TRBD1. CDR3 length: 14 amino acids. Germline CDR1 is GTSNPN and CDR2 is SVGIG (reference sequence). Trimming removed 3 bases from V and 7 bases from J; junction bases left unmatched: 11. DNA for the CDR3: TGTGCCTGGAGCACCGGGACAGAGGAGATTGGCTACACCTTC. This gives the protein CAWSTGTEEIGYTF.